Shown below are 27 T cell receptor beta chains from a single sample sequenced in a study of post-analysis software for immune sequencing data (dated by TCRdb to about 2015). The full study reports these points: About 5 TRBV segments, including TRBV5-6, TRBV5-1 and TRBV20-1, were significantly more frequent in patients than controls.

Antigens for these TCRs are unknown. To prepare the library, PCR was applied. TCRdb shows the sequencer as Illumina HiSeq 2500. To reduce PCR and sequencing biases, unique molecular identifiers were built into the TCR beta cDNA libraries. TCRdb took the public reads, trimmed them with fastp at Q25, ran MiXCR for clone calling and kept in-frame beta chains. Duplicate CDR3 protein sequences are folded into a single record with the most common DNA and genes. The sample table contains approximately 570,000 distinct CDR3 sequences; only one count was recorded for roughly 46% of them. Approximately 1.7% of the sample is in the top ten clones. The sample was blood. The receptors derive from a girl under 18 with multiple sclerosis.

This chain links TRBV27 with TRBJ1-5; 10 bases are a match to TRBD1. The CDR3 sequence is 15 residues long. Germline V CDR1 and CDR2: MNHEY, SMNVEV (reference sequence). The junction had 4 bases not matched to a gene; V was cut back by 4 bases and J by 4 bases. In DNA form, the CDR3 reads TGTGCCAGCAGTTGGGACAGGGGTCGAAATCAGCCCCAGCATTTT. As protein: CASSWDRGRNQPQHF.

The chain couples TRBV29-1 to TRBJ2-3; 13 bases fit TRBD2. Per the germline V gene, CDR1 is SQVTM and CDR2 is ANQGSEA. This CDR3 is built from 14 residues. The V segment lost 7 bases and the J segment 6 bases; nucleotides outside the gene matches: 7. CDR3 loop: CSAPTSGGMDTQYF. For the CDR3, the DNA is TGCAGCGCCCCGACTAGCGGGGGGATGGATACGCAGTATTTT.

The rearrangement links TRBV4-1 to TRBJ2-5; no clear D. Per the germline V gene, CDR1 is MGHRA and CDR2 is YSYEKL. This CDR3 has 13 amino acids. V gave up 4 bases and J gave up 5 bases, with 11 bases separating them. The CDR3 reads CASSRSWLETQYF. The CDR3 nucleotides read TGCGCCAGCAGCCGTTCTTGGTTGGAGACCCAGTACTTC.

The rearrangement uses TRBV5-1 and TRBJ1-2; D possibly corresponds to TRBD1 (5 bases). Germline V lookup: CDR1 SGHRS, CDR2 YFSETQ. The CDR3 has 12 residues. The V and J ends lost 4 bases and 6 bases respectively, with 10 bases between them. CDR3 sequence: CASSLDTDGYTF. The DNA for the CDR3 is TGCGCCAGCAGCCTGGACACGGATGGCTACACCTTC.

The chain joins TRBV2 to TRBJ1-2; no clear D. Germline V gives CDR1 SNHLY, CDR2 FYNNEI. Between the trimmed V and J ends, which lost 3 bases and 6 bases, there was a span of 14 bases. This CDR3 spans 14 amino acids. The CDR3 protein is CASSEIGLEDGYTF. CDR3 sequence (DNA): TGTGCCAGCAGTGAGATAGGTCTTGAAGATGGCTACACCTTC. The whole variable domain, filled in from reference TRBV2 and TRBJ1-2, reads EPEVTQTPSHQVTQMGQEVILRCVPISNHLYFYWYRQILGQKVEFLVSFYNNEISEKSEIFDDQFSVERPDGSNFTLKIRSTKLEDSAMYFCASSEIGLEDGYTFGSGTRLTVV.

Comments on this clonotype: A much bigger clone sits one base away, suggesting this may be a read error. The chain carries TRBV5-4 and TRBJ2-3; 7 bases align to TRBD1. The germline V gene encodes CDR1 SGHNT and CDR2 YYREEE (reference sequence). The CDR3 loop spans 12 amino acids. The CDR3, as DNA: TGTGCCGGCAGCTTTCGACAGGGCCAGCAGTATTTT. Its translation: CAGSFRQGQQYF.

This chain joins TRBV5-1 and TRBJ2-7; D may be TRBD2 (6 bases). The end of the DNA aligns better with TRBJ2-4, so the J call may be wrong. Per the germline V gene, CDR1 is SGHRS and CDR2 is YFSETQ. The CDR3 has 13 amino acids. CDR3 DNA: TGCGCCAGCAGCTTGGCGGGGGTGGACATTCAGTACTTC. It translates to CASSLAGVDIQYF.

This clonotype appeared a few times. This chain links TRBV7-6 with TRBJ2-3; unclear D gene. CDR1 is SGHVS, CDR2 FNYEAQ, per germline. The CDR3 has 15 amino acids. Trimming removed 2 bases from V and 3 bases from J, with 12 bases in between. Written as DNA, the CDR3 is TGTGCCAGCAGCTTACCCGGTCCCGAGACAGATACGCAGTATTTT. Translating it yields CASSLPGPETDTQYF.

This clonotype was counted a few times. The chain employs TRBV5-1 and TRBJ2-7, with D maybe TRBD1 (6 bases). Germline V lookup: CDR1 SGHRS, CDR2 YFSETQ. V was cut by 3 bases and J by 6 bases, with 19 bases left in between. The length of the CDR3 is 15 residues. The CDR3 loop reads CASSSGHGDVSEQYF. DNA for the CDR3: TGCGCCAGCAGCTCGGGACACGGTGATGTCTCCGAGCAGTACTTC.

This clonotype was counted between two and nine times. The V and J genes are TRBV24-1 and TRBJ2-5, with D perhaps given as TRBD1 or TRBD2 (6 bases each). The V end lost 4 bases, the J end lost 5 bases, and 19 bases lay between the germline ends. CDR1 is KGHDR and CDR2 is SFDVKD in the germline V gene. The CDR3 extends over 16 amino acids. CDR3 in DNA: TGTGCCACCAGTGAGCGCGGGAAGGGACAAACGGAGACCCAGTACTTC. Translated: CATSERGKGQTETQYF.

The sample holds a few counts of this clonotype. This CDR3 reads CASSFNFEKLFF. The CDR3 coding sequence is TGTGCCAGCAGCTTTAATTTTGAAAAACTGTTTTTT. The chain carries TRBV7-2 and TRBJ1-4; D not certain. Trimming shortened V by 3 bases and J by 7 bases, and 6 bases separated the two germline ends. CDR3 length: 12 residues. Germline CDR1 and CDR2: SGHTA and FQGNSA.

This clonotype was detected a few times. CDR3 bases: TGTGCCAGCAGTTTACTTACAGGCTCCCTCTATGGCTACACCTTC. Its translation is CASSLLTGSLYGYTF. V usage is TRBV12-3 or TRBV12-4 and J usage is TRBJ1-2; weak D call: TRBD1 (5 bases). V was pared by 2 bases and J by 4 bases, with 14 bases between. This CDR3 has 15 residues.

The chain links TRBV10-3 to TRBJ2-1; 10 positions match TRBD2. J lost 9 bases, V lost 7 bases, and 9 bases had no gene match. CDR1 and CDR2 (germline): ENHRY, SYGVKD. This CDR3 contains 14 residues. The CDR3 region is CAIMASGSDGEQFF. CDR3 coding DNA: TGTGCCATCATGGCTAGCGGGAGTGACGGTGAGCAGTTCTTC.

The chain links TRBV6-6 to TRBJ1-2; D may be TRBD1 (5 bases). V gave up 7 bases and J gave up 4 bases, with 16 bases separating them. CDR1 and CDR2 (germline): MNHNY, SVGAGI (reference sequence). The CDR3 runs 14 residues. The CDR3 DNA is TGTGCCAGCAACGGGCGGGGCCGAATCTATGGCTACACCTTC. Its protein is CASNGRGRIYGYTF.

The rearrangement links TRBV6-5 to TRBJ2-7; 12 bases line up with TRBD2. This CDR3 contains 17 residues. Germline V gives CDR1 MNHEY, CDR2 SVGAGI. V was pared by 0 bases and J by 3 bases, with 6 bases of the junction left unmatched. CDR3 sequence reads: CASSYSRLAGGNYEQYF. CDR3 DNA sequence: TGTGCCAGCAGTTACTCGAGGCTAGCGGGGGGGAACTACGAGCAGTACTTC.

The J gene is TRBJ1-5, the V gene TRBV15; the match to TRBD1 covers 7 bases. Germline V gives CDR1 LNHNV, CDR2 YYDKDF (reference sequence). V trimming: 4 bases; J trimming: 4 bases; junction bases outside the gene matches: 7. The CDR3 loop spans 15 amino acids. The CDR3 reads CATSTAGGWNQPQHF. As DNA, the CDR3 is TGTGCCACCAGCACGGCAGGGGGATGGAATCAGCCCCAGCATTTT.

This clonotype has just one count. The rearrangement links TRBV6-6 to TRBJ2-4; 10 bases are shared with TRBD1. The J call may be mistaken, given a closer DNA end match to TRBJ2-5. In germline, CDR1 is MNHNY, CDR2 SVGAGI (reference sequence). The CDR3 is made up of 17 amino acids. The CDR3 coding sequence is TGTGCCAGCAGTTACTCGAAAGCGGGGACAGGGGTGAAGACCCAGTACTTC. This gives the protein CASSYSKAGTGVKTQYF.

The chain links TRBV27 to TRBJ2-7, with D perhaps matching TRBD2 (6 bases). There are 14 residues in the CDR3. Deletions cut 3 bases from V and 3 bases from J, with 12 bases between. Germline V CDR1 and CDR2: MNHEY, SMNVEV (reference sequence). The CDR3 DNA follows: TGTGCCAGCAGTTTGGGGGGACGGGTCTACGAGCAGTACTTC. This gives the protein CASSLGGRVYEQYF.

This chain joins TRBV24-1 and TRBJ2-6; D is unclear. The V gene lost 4 bases and the J gene lost 0 bases, with 12 bases spanning the gap. There are 17 residues in the CDR3. Germline V gene lookup returns CDR1 KGHDR and CDR2 SFDVKD. CDR3 sequence reads: CATSEPIDPSGANVLTF. Here the CDR3 DNA reads TGTGCCACCAGTGAGCCAATTGACCCCTCTGGGGCCAACGTCCTGACTTTC.

DNA of the CDR3: TGCGCCAGCAGCCTGGAGACAGGGTTCTATGGCTACACCTTC. Translated, it gives CASSLETGFYGYTF. The chain couples TRBV5-1 to TRBJ1-2; 7 bases map to TRBD1. The CDR3 length is 14 residues. With V trimmed by 4 bases and J by 4 bases, 7 bases remained unmatched. Germline V gene data show CDR1 as SGHRS and CDR2 as YFSETQ.

V gene TRBV13 combines with J gene TRBJ2-5; 14 nucleotides match TRBD2. The end of the DNA aligns better with TRBJ2-7, so the J call may be wrong. Germline V CDR1 and CDR2: PRHDT, FYEKMQ (reference sequence). There are 17 residues in the CDR3. CDR3 DNA sequence: TGTGCCAGCAGCCCTACAGGACTAGCGGGAGGTTGGAACGAGCAGTACTTC. It yields the protein CASSPTGLAGGWNEQYF.

The gene calls are TRBV29-1 and TRBJ2-2; unclear D gene. The CDR3 extends over 13 amino acids. Germline values: CDR1 SQVTM, CDR2 ANQGSEA. The V gene lost 6 bases and the J gene lost 2 bases, with 10 bases spanning the gap. The CDR3 reads CSVTNTNTGELFF. The CDR3 region has the DNA TGCAGCGTCACGAACACAAACACCGGGGAGCTGTTTTTT.

This chain joins TRBV9 and TRBJ2-3, with 7 bases that match TRBD2. Trimming at V came to 0 bases and at J to 2 bases, leaving 6 bases not matched to a gene. The germline V gene has CDR1 SGDLS and CDR2 YYNGEE. The CDR3 is 16 amino acids. The chain's CDR3 is CASSVGSAGYTDTQYF. CDR3 sequence (DNA): TGTGCCAGCAGCGTAGGTTCAGCGGGGTACACAGATACGCAGTATTTT.

This clonotype was counted only a few times. The rearrangement joins TRBV7-2 to TRBJ2-3; D is ambiguous. CDR1 SGHTA and CDR2 FQGNSA come from the germline V gene. The ends were cut back, 1 base at V and 2 bases at J, with 13 bases in the middle. The CDR3 contains 16 residues. The DNA for the CDR3 is TGTGCCAGCAGCTTAGTGGGCTACTTCTCCACAGATACGCAGTATTTT. Amino acids: CASSLVGYFSTDTQYF.

This clonotype has just a few counts. J is TRBJ2-1 and V is TRBV6-6, with 12 bases that match TRBD2. Per germline, CDR1 MNHNY and CDR2 SVGAGI (reference sequence). CDR3 size: 14 residues. With 6 bases clipped from V and 8 bases from J, the junction kept 5 bases outside the gene matches. CDR3 region: CASSRWTSGDEQFF. The CDR3 nucleotides read TGTGCCAGCAGCCGCTGGACTAGCGGGGATGAGCAGTTCTTC.

This clonotype has more than one count but fewer than ten. The chain employs TRBV20-1 and TRBJ2-1; D possibly corresponds to TRBD2 (6 bases). Trimming left V 0 bases short and J 6 bases short, with 18 bases between. The CDR3 is 16 amino acids. Germline V gene lookup returns CDR1 DFQATT and CDR2 SNEGSKA (reference sequence). The CDR3 loop reads CSARDFAGPGANEQFF. CDR3 DNA sequence: TGCAGTGCTAGAGATTTTGCGGGGCCCGGGGCCAATGAGCAGTTCTTC.

The chain links TRBV7-9 to TRBJ2-7, with 7 bases fitting TRBD2. With V trimmed by 0 bases and J by 4 bases, 9 bases remained unmatched. Germline CDR1 reads SEHNR; CDR2 reads FQNEAQ (reference sequence). The CDR3 covers 16 residues. DNA of the CDR3: TGTGCCAGCAGCTTAGCGGAAGGCGGGAGACGATACGAGCAGTACTTC. Translating it yields CASSLAEGGRRYEQYF.